The 26 T cell receptor beta chains below all came from one sample that was sequenced in a study of Graves' ophthalmopathy and Graves' hyperthyroidism. Amplified material comprised TCR beta CDR3 regions derived from RNA transcripts. Second-round multiplex PCR came after a first-round RT-PCR that employed HTBI primers. TCRdb passed the multiplex PCR reads through MiXCR, listing each CDR3 protein once. Seen here are about 480,000 distinct CDR3 sequences, roughly 14% observed once, and the top ten hold about 9.4%. The sequenced material came from blood. The source is a woman aged 25 to 39 with Graves' ophthalmopathy.

This clonotype has ten or more counts. This sequence joins TRBV9 and TRBJ2-7; TRBD2 matches at 7 bases. The CDR3 has 14 amino acids. Germline V gene sequence: CDR1 SGDLS, CDR2 YYNGEE. Trimming cost V 0 bases and J 5 bases; bases outside gene matches: 5. CDR3 sequence reads: CASSVAAGPDEQYF. In nucleotides, the CDR3 is TGTGCCAGCAGCGTAGCAGCGGGACCCGACGAGCAGTACTTC.

This chain joins TRBV6-1 and TRBJ2-2, with D tentatively TRBD1 or TRBD2 (6 bases each). Germline values: CDR1 MNHNS, CDR2 SASEGT. V was pared by 1 base and J by 4 bases, with 10 bases between. This CDR3 contains 15 residues. Here the CDR3 DNA reads TGTGCCAGCAGTGAAGAAGGGGGGAGCACCGGGGAGCTGTTTTTT. This gives the protein CASSEEGGSTGELFF.

The rearrangement uses TRBV6-1 and TRBJ2-7; 7 bases are shared with TRBD2. V gave up 2 bases and J gave up 5 bases; unmatched junction bases: 6. Germline V CDR1 and CDR2: MNHNS, SASEGT. This CDR3 region has 14 residues. The CDR3 sequence: CASSELAEGDEQYF. In nucleotides, the CDR3 is TGTGCCAGCAGTGAACTAGCGGAAGGGGACGAGCAGTACTTC.

The sample holds many counts of this clonotype. This chain connects TRBV24-1 to TRBJ1-2; D not resolved. This CDR3 contains 12 residues. The germline CDR1 and CDR2 sequences are KGHDR and SFDVKD. V shed 4 bases and J shed 8 bases, with 10 bases lying between them. CDR3 sequence: CATSDTDWGYTF. Here the CDR3 DNA reads TGTGCCACCAGTGACACAGACTGGGGCTACACCTTC.

The CDR3 sequence is CASSPGPRDRGPGTGELFF. The CDR3, as DNA: TGTGCCAGCAGCCCTGGCCCCCGGGACAGGGGGCCGGGCACCGGGGAGCTGTTTTTT. The chain carries TRBV6-2 or TRBV6-3 and TRBJ2-2; 12 nucleotides agree with TRBD1. The V and J ends lost 6 bases and 4 bases, in that order; junction bases with no gene match: 15. This CDR3 comprises 19 residues. Germline values: CDR1 MNHEY, CDR2 SVGEGT.

This clonotype has at least ten counts. The gene calls are TRBV7-3 and TRBJ1-1; no definite D call. Germline V lookup: CDR1 SGHTA, CDR2 FQGTGA. The CDR3 is 15 amino acids. Trimming cost V 2 bases and J 7 bases, with 17 bases left between them. DNA for the CDR3: TGTGCCAGCAGCTTATACGGACCCCCCGGTCGTGAAGCTTTCTTT. The encoded protein is CASSLYGPPGREAFF.

This clonotype was found many times. The chain combines TRBV6-2 or TRBV6-3 with TRBJ2-7, with TRBD1 matching over 7 bases. The CDR3 covers 17 residues. V shed 4 bases and J 3 bases; nucleotides not matched to a gene: 15. Germline CDR1 and CDR2: MNHEY and SVGEGT. CDR3 protein: CASSSWVYRDRRYEQYF. The CDR3, as DNA: TGTGCCAGCAGTTCTTGGGTGTATCGGGACAGACGCTACGAGCAGTACTTC.

There are many counts of this clonotype. J is TRBJ2-7 and V is TRBV28; 12 positions match TRBD2. The CDR3 consists of 17 residues. J gave up 1 base and V 6 bases, and 10 bases lay outside the gene matches. CDR1 is MDHEN, CDR2 SYDVKM, per germline. In nucleotides, the CDR3 is TGTGCCAGCAGCCCCGGGGCTAGCGGGGGGGCTTCCTACGAGCAGTACTTC. This gives the protein CASSPGASGGASYEQYF.

The sample holds many counts of this clonotype. V is TRBV4-2 and J is TRBJ1-2; perhaps TRBD1 as D (6 bases). Germline lookup yields CDR1 LGHNA and CDR2 YNFKEQ. V was pared by 2 bases and J by 4 bases, with 14 bases between. The CDR3 sequence is 15 residues long. The chain's CDR3 is CASSQSRTAAYGYTF. CDR3 DNA sequence: TGTGCCAGCAGCCAATCGAGGACAGCGGCCTATGGCTACACCTTC.

In its sample, this clonotype was seen many times. This sequence joins TRBV11-3 and TRBJ1-1; D perhaps matches TRBD1 (5 bases). The CDR3 is 13 residues long. V was clipped by 10 bases and J by 0 bases, with 12 bases between them. The germline CDR1 and CDR2 sequences are SGHNT and YENEEA. The CDR3 nucleotides read TGTGCCACCAGGGATTTGATGAACACTGAAGCTTTCTTT. Translation gives CATRDLMNTEAFF.

In this sample, this clonotype turned up many times. The V and J genes are TRBV11-2 and TRBJ2-2; D tentatively reads TRBD1 or TRBD2 (5 bases each). The CDR3 covers 14 residues. The V gene lost 0 bases and the J gene lost 6 bases, with 8 bases spanning the gap. From germline, CDR1 is SGHAT and CDR2 FQNNGV. In nucleotides, the CDR3 is TGTGCCAGCAGCTTAGACCTGGGGGCCGGGGAGCTGTTTTTT. It yields the protein CASSLDLGAGELFF.

This clonotype was observed many times. V and J are TRBV19 and TRBJ1-1; D might be TRBD1 (5 bases). The V end lost 2 bases, the J end lost 1 base, and 8 bases lay between the germline ends. The germline V gene encodes CDR1 LNHDA and CDR2 SQIVND (reference sequence). This CDR3 has 14 residues. CDR3 in DNA: TGTGCCAGTAGTATACCTGGACAGAACACTGAAGCTTTCTTT. It encodes CASSIPGQNTEAFF.

This clonotype was observed many times. The CDR3 reads CATKGQGSYGYTF. CDR3 sequence (DNA): TGTGCCACCAAAGGACAGGGGAGCTATGGCTACACCTTC. The chain recombines TRBV24-1 with TRBJ1-2; 9 bases match TRBD1. Germline CDR1 is KGHDR and CDR2 is SFDVKD. The junction had 4 bases not matched to a gene; V was cut back by 8 bases and J by 4 bases. The CDR3 extends over 13 amino acids.

This clonotype was seen repeatedly, ten times or more. The rearrangement joins TRBV12-3 or TRBV12-4 to TRBJ1-3, with D possibly TRBD1 on 5 matching bases. CDR3 size: 16 residues. V lost 7 bases and J lost 2, with 18 bases in between. CDR3 region: CASTTRGLITGNTIYF. CDR3 sequence (DNA): TGTGCCAGCACCACCCGGGGACTCATTACTGGAAACACCATATATTTT.

This clonotype was recorded many times. The V gene is TRBV29-1, the J gene TRBJ1-1; D ambiguous. Germline CDR1 is SQVTM and CDR2 is ANQGSEA. Deletions cut 0 bases from V and 3 bases from J, with 11 bases between. This CDR3 has 14 amino acids. This CDR3 is CSVEEGEGYTEAFF. The CDR3 DNA reads TGCAGCGTTGAAGAGGGCGAAGGGTACACTGAAGCTTTCTTT.

In its sample, this clonotype was seen many times. The chain recombines TRBV27 with TRBJ2-7; TRBD2 matches at 14 bases. The CDR3 length is 15 residues. Germline CDR1 and CDR2: MNHEY and SMNVEV (reference sequence). J was trimmed by 6 bases and V by 4 bases; bases with no gene match: 5. DNA of the CDR3: TGTGCCAGCAGTTCCCTGACTAGCGGGGGGGTCGAGCAGTACTTC. Amino acid sequence: CASSSLTSGGVEQYF.

This clonotype was seen ten or more times. The CDR3 DNA reads TGTGCCTGGAGTGGGTCCGTGGTACCTGGAAACACCATATATTTT. Protein: CAWSGSVVPGNTIYF. The V call is TRBV30, the J call TRBJ1-3; D gene uncertain. The CDR3 runs to 15 residues. V shed 1 base and J shed 2 bases, with 12 bases lying between them. Germline-derived CDR1 and CDR2 are GTSNPN and SVGIG (reference sequence).

The chain links TRBV6-2 or TRBV6-3 to TRBJ2-5; 13 bases line up with TRBD2. CDR3 length: 19 amino acids. After removal of 2 bases from V and 2 bases from J, the junction contained 11 bases not matched to a gene. Germline CDR1 is MNHEY and CDR2 is SVGEGT. DNA for the CDR3: TGTGCCAGCAGTTACGCTACAACAGGGACTAGCGGGGAACAAGAGACCCAGTACTTC. Its protein is CASSYATTGTSGEQETQYF.

This clonotype was found a few times. The rearrangement uses TRBV10-1 and TRBJ2-5; no clear D. Trimming pared 0 bases from V and 5 bases from J, leaving 10 bases between. The CDR3 length is 14 residues. Germline values: CDR1 WNHNN, CDR2 SYGVQD (reference sequence). CDR3 residues: CASSESGPRETQYF. In nucleotides, the CDR3 is TGCGCCAGCAGTGAGTCTGGACCTCGGGAGACCCAGTACTTC.

The sample holds many counts of this clonotype. J is TRBJ2-7 and V is TRBV20-1; D gene uncertain. V dropped 3 bases and J dropped 2 bases, with 8 bases sitting between them. Germline values: CDR1 DFQATT, CDR2 SNEGSKA (reference sequence). This CDR3 is 12 amino acids long. The CDR3 DNA sequence: TGCAGTGCTAGGGACGTCGCCTACGAGCAGTACTTC. Its protein is CSARDVAYEQYF.

This clonotype was detected only a few times. The chain carries TRBV5-1 and TRBJ2-5, with D maybe TRBD2 (6 bases). This CDR3 has 14 amino acids. The germline V gene has CDR1 SGHRS and CDR2 YFSETQ. Trimming shortened V by 4 bases and J by 2 bases, and 12 bases separated the two germline ends. The CDR3 is CASSDLAPQETQYF. The CDR3 nucleotides are TGCGCCAGCAGCGATCTAGCGCCTCAAGAGACCCAGTACTTC.

Notes on this clonotype: A much larger clonotype is one base distant, so this may be a read error. This rearrangement joins TRBV28 to TRBJ2-5; 7 bases map to TRBD2. Germline trimming cut 2 bases from V and 2 bases from J; bases unmatched to any gene: 23. CDR1 is MDHEN, CDR2 SYDVKM, per germline. This CDR3 has 21 residues. The CDR3: CASSLGLGRELAVGKQETQYF. CDR3 sequence (DNA): TGTGCCAGCAGTTTAGGATTAGGCCGGGAGCTAGCGGTAGGAAAACAAGAGACCCAGTACTTC.

This clonotype appeared many times. The chain employs TRBV30 and TRBJ1-1; 10 bases align to TRBD1. Germline loops: CDR1 GTSNPN, CDR2 SVGIG (reference sequence). This CDR3 has 15 residues. The trim removed 0 bases at V and 6 bases at J, leaving 7 bases unmatched. CDR3: CAWSVFGTGVAEAFF. For the CDR3, the DNA is TGTGCCTGGAGTGTGTTTGGGACAGGGGTTGCTGAAGCTTTCTTT. Filled out from reference TRBV30 and TRBJ1-1, the complete variable domain reads SQTIHQWPATLVQPVGSPLSLECTVEGTSNPNLYWYRQAAGRGLQLLFYSVGIGQISSEVPQNLSASRPQDRQFILSSKKLLLSDSGFYLCAWSVFGTGVAEAFFGQGTRLTVV.

There are many counts of this clonotype. The rearrangement uses TRBV11-1 and TRBJ1-1; D is ambiguous. The germline V gene encodes CDR1 SGHAT and CDR2 FQDESV (reference sequence). The germline V and J ends were trimmed by 0 bases and 4 bases, with 9 bases remaining between them. The CDR3 has 14 residues. The CDR3 is CASSLAKEVTEAFF. In nucleotides, the CDR3 is TGTGCCAGCAGCTTAGCTAAGGAGGTCACTGAAGCTTTCTTT. Based on the CDR3 plus reference TRBV11-1 and TRBJ1-1, the full variable domain is EAEVAQSPRYKITEKSQAVAFWCDPISGHATLYWYRQILGQGPELLVQFQDESVVDDSQLPKDRFSAERLKGVDSTLKIQPAELGDSAMYLCASSLAKEVTEAFFGQGTRLTVV.

This clonotype showed up many times. The gene calls are TRBV10-3 and TRBJ2-7, with 9 bases identical to TRBD1. The CDR3 runs 14 residues. The ends lost 10 bases at V and 4 bases at J; junction bases unmatched: 11. Germline V CDR1 and CDR2: ENHRY, SYGVKD. The CDR3 spells CATTQGARSYEQYF. CDR3 in DNA: TGTGCCACCACACAGGGGGCGAGGTCTTACGAGCAGTACTTC.

About this clonotype itself: This may stem from a read error, because a much larger clone lies one nucleotide away. The rearrangement links TRBV29-1 to TRBJ1-1; 7 nucleotides agree with TRBD1. The CDR3 extends over 13 amino acids. The V gene's germline CDR1 is SQVTM and CDR2 ANQGSEA. CDR3 amino acids: CSVGQASNTEACF. DNA for the CDR3: TGCAGCGTCGGACAGGCTTCGAACACTGAAGCTTGCTTT.